This TCR beta chain was observed in a study of CD8 T cells in ankylosing spondylitis. General observations from the study: Significant enrichment of disease-linked clones was reported in matched ankylosing spondylitis synovial fluid. In synovial fluid and blood from reactive arthritis, some motif variants were previously reported.

Trimming cost V 9 bases and J 3 bases; bases outside gene matches: 4. The CDR3 is 14 residues long. Germline assignment: CDR1 ENHRY and CDR2 SYGVKD. Scientists made TCR beta libraries using quantitative 5'-RACE with molecular barcodes. TCRdb reprocessed the 5' RACE reads with MiXCR, giving one entry per CDR3 protein. The sample holds 200,000 or so distinct CDR3 sequences, 15% to 20% seen once. In this sample, this clonotype turned up a few times. Antigen unknown. This receptor was obtained from a male donor under 30 with ankylosing spondylitis or in good health (not recorded which). Material for sequencing was blood, either unsorted or a sorted T cell fraction (not recorded which). This sequence joins TRBV10-3 and TRBJ2-3; 12 nucleotides agree with TRBD2. Here the CDR3 reads CAISGTSGTDTQYF. The DNA of the CDR3 is TGTGCCATTTCCGGGACTAGCGGGACAGATACGCAGTATTTT.